Each of the 14 T cell receptor beta chains below was sequenced from the same sample in a study of blood T cell repertoires in COVID-19 (dated by TCRdb to the early 2020s). The library relied on the immunoSEQ multiplex PCR assay. This immuneACCESS table, as held by TCRdb, lists in-frame sequences with V and J called but not all clones. Of the missing ones, under half trace to an unresolved V gene in checked studies; the others have no known cause. The sample yields about 99,000 clones; 70% to 90% were counted once. The ten largest account for approximately 3% of the sample. The sample comprised peripheral blood. The origin of the receptors is a man aged 50-60 years in a cohort sampled during active COVID-19.

DNA for the CDR3: TGTGCCACCAGCCTCGGGGGGGCCATCGGCACAGATACGCAGTATTTT. Protein: CATSLGGAIGTDTQYF. The chain recombines TRBV15 with TRBJ2-3; TRBD2 matches 8 bases. V dropped 5 bases and J dropped 1; count of bases not matched to a gene: 8. The length of the CDR3 is 16 residues. The germline gives CDR1 LNHNV, CDR2 YYDKDF (reference sequence).

This clone came up once. Here the CDR3 DNA reads TGTGCCACCAGCAGAGAGGGGACACCATACAATGAGCAGTTCTTC. This sequence encodes CATSREGTPYNEQFF. This chain links TRBV15 with TRBJ2-1; maybe TRBD1 (6 bases). Trimming left V 0 bases short and J 4 bases short, with 10 bases between. CDR1 and CDR2 from the germline V gene are LNHNV and YYDKDF (reference sequence). This CDR3 contains 15 residues.

The chain employs TRBV7-2 and TRBJ1-5; D remains unclear. Germline CDR1 and CDR2: SGHTA and FQGNSA. The ends were cut back, 1 base at V and 4 bases at J, with 8 bases in the middle. The CDR3 is 14 amino acids. CDR3 amino acids: CASSLGDKNQPQHF. In DNA, the CDR3 is TGTGCCAGCAGCTTAGGTGACAAAAATCAGCCCCAGCATTTT.

The J gene is TRBJ1-6, the V gene TRBV15; the D gene is possibly TRBD1 (6 bases). Trimming shortened V by 0 bases and J by 7 bases, and 7 bases separated the two germline ends. This CDR3 region has 14 residues. Per germline, CDR1 LNHNV and CDR2 YYDKDF (reference sequence). In nucleotides, the CDR3 is TGTGCCACCAGCAGAGAAACAGGGAATTCACCCCTCCACTTT. Its translation: CATSRETGNSPLHF.

The chain has TRBV15 and TRBJ2-1; 8 bases are shared with TRBD1. The junction had 11 bases not matched to a gene; V was cut back by 3 bases and J by 7 bases. Germline V gene data show CDR1 as LNHNV and CDR2 as YYDKDF (reference sequence). There are 16 residues in the CDR3. The CDR3, as DNA: TGTGCCACCAGCAGGGAAAGAGGACAGGGTAAAAATGAGCAGTTCTTC. Translated, it gives CATSRERGQGKNEQFF.

The rearrangement joins TRBV19 to TRBJ1-6, with 8 bases identical to TRBD1. V was pared by 0 bases and J by 0 bases, with 1 base of the junction left unmatched. This CDR3 region has 17 residues. Germline V CDR1 and CDR2: LNHDA, SQIVND (reference sequence). The CDR3 DNA reads as TGTGCCAGTAGTATAGACACAGGGGGCTCCTATAATTCACCCCTCCACTTT. Encoded protein: CASSIDTGGSYNSPLHF.

This chain connects TRBV3-1 (or the pseudogene TRBV3-2) to TRBJ1-6; D is unresolved. The CDR3 sequence is 13 residues long. Deletions cut 0 bases from V and 8 bases from J, with 5 bases between. Germline V CDR1 and CDR2: LGHDT, YNNKEL (reference sequence). The CDR3 sequence: CASSQDLYSPLHF. In DNA, the CDR3 is TGTGCCAGCAGCCAAGATCTTTATTCACCCCTCCACTTT.

This rearrangement joins TRBV19 to TRBJ2-1; weak D call: TRBD1 (5 bases). Trimming took off 5 bases at V and 2 bases at J, with 7 bases between the two ends. The germline gives CDR1 LNHDA, CDR2 SQIVND (reference sequence). This CDR3 has 13 amino acids. The CDR3: CASSDRTYNEQFF. CDR3 coding DNA: TGTGCCAGTAGTGACAGAACCTACAATGAGCAGTTCTTC.

The chain links TRBV9 to TRBJ1-5, with D possibly matching TRBD1 (5 bases). V was cut by 5 bases and J by 0 bases, with 12 bases left in between. The V gene's germline CDR1 is SGDLS and CDR2 YYNGEE. The CDR3 spans 15 residues. The CDR3 spells CASSRRGDSNQPQHF. CDR3 DNA: TGTGCCAGCAGTAGGAGGGGAGATAGCAATCAGCCCCAGCATTTT. The entire variable domain, with the rest obtained from reference TRBV9 and TRBJ1-5, is as follows: DSGVTQTPKHLITATGQRVTLRCSPRSGDLSVYWYQQSLDQGLQFLIQYYNGEERAKGNILERFSAQQFPDLHSELNLSSLELGDSALYFCASSRRGDSNQPQHFGDGTRLSIL.

The gene calls are TRBV5-1 and TRBJ2-5, with 14 bases identical to TRBD2. Germline V CDR1 and CDR2: SGHRS, YFSETQ. This CDR3 has 16 residues. The junction had 7 bases not matched to a gene; V was cut back by 7 bases and J by 2 bases. The CDR3 DNA follows: TGCGCCAGCCGACTAGCGGGGGGGACCCTACAAGAGACCCAGTACTTC. Amino acids: CASRLAGGTLQETQYF.

The V and J genes are TRBV24-1 and TRBJ2-1, with 8 positions matching TRBD2. CDR1 is KGHDR, CDR2 SFDVKD, per germline. The CDR3 totals 15 residues. V was clipped by 4 bases and J by 7 bases; unmatched bases: 8. Written as DNA, the CDR3 is TGTGCCACCAGTGACCCAGGACTAGCTATTAATGAGCAGTTCTTC. The encoded protein is CATSDPGLAINEQFF.

The chain has TRBV28 and TRBJ2-1, with D uncertain. V was clipped by 2 bases and J by 6 bases, with 5 bases between them. The CDR3 is made up of 12 amino acids. In germline, CDR1 is MDHEN, CDR2 SYDVKM. The CDR3 reads CASSLIRNEQFF. As DNA, the CDR3 is TGTGCCAGCAGTTTAATCCGCAATGAGCAGTTCTTC.

The V call is TRBV2, the J call TRBJ2-7; 8 bases match TRBD1. The V segment lost 10 bases and the J segment 4 bases; nucleotides outside the gene matches: 15. The germline V gene encodes CDR1 SNHLY and CDR2 FYNNEI. This CDR3 contains 15 residues. The CDR3 DNA follows: TGTGCCACCCAGGGGGCCGGGGCCCCAAGGTACGAGCAGTACTTC. This translates into CATQGAGAPRYEQYF.

The DNA of the CDR3 is TGTGCCAGCAGCAACGGGGGGGGACGTGAAAAACTGTTTTTT. This translates into CASSNGGGREKLFF. The rearrangement joins TRBV6-5 to TRBJ1-4; possible D gene TRBD1, 5 bases. Deletions cut 6 bases from V and 7 bases from J, with 15 bases between. The CDR3 runs 14 residues. Germline V CDR1 and CDR2: MNHEY, SVGAGI.